This section outlines one TCR beta chain sequence together with its context. Antigen: not known. Over chemoradiotherapy, repertoires were sampled more than once. J was trimmed by 0 bases and V by 4 bases; bases with no gene match: 8. Per germline, CDR1 SGDLS and CDR2 YYNGEE. The CDR3 totals 16 residues. The sample is drawn from a study of chemoradiotherapy in HPV16-positive cancers. Study findings and constraints: During treatment, candidate HPV-specific clones and E7-related motifs expanded in tumor. Functional assays defining HPV-specific T cells used only two HPV16-positive patients.

Data came from immunoSEQ multiplex PCR; TCRdb stores just in-frame clones and leaves some out. This table holds 7,500 to 8,000 clones, about 88% found once. The clonotype was recovered from a human donor with HPV-associated anogenital cancer. The chain is built from TRBV9 and TRBJ2-3; 7 bases map to TRBD1. The sample in question was tumor tissue, obtained from a patient who underwent chemoradiotherapy. In DNA form, the CDR3 reads TGTGCCAGCAGCCCTCGGACAGGCCTCAGCACAGATACGCAGTATTTT. Translated, it gives CASSPRTGLSTDTQYF.